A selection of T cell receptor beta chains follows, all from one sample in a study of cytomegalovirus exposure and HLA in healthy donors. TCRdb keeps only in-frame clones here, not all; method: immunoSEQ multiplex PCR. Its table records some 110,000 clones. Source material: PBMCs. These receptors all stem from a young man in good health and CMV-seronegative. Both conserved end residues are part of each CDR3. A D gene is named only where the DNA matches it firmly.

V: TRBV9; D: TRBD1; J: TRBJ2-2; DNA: TGTGCCAGCAGCCCCCGGGACAGGGATTTCACCGGGGAGCTGTTTTTT; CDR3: CASSPRDRDFTGELFF
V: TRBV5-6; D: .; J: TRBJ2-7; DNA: TGTGCCAGCAGCTCCTGGGCCTCCTACGAGCAGTACTTC; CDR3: CASSSWASYEQYF
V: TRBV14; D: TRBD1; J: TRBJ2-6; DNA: TGTGCCAGCAGCCAAGAAAGCGGCAGGGGGTGGTCTGGGGCCAACGTCCTGACTTTC; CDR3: CASSQESGRGWSGANVLTF
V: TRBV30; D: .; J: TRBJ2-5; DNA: TGTGCCTGGAGTGTGGTAGCAAAGACCCAGTACTTC; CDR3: CAWSVVAKTQYF
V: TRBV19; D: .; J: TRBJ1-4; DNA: TGTGCCAGTAAGAACTCAGGGGCCACTAATGAAAAACTGTTTTTT; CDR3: CASKNSGATNEKLFF
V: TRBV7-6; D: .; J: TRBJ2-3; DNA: TGTGCCAGCAGCTCGGACTCCAATACGCAGTATTTT; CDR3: CASSSDSNTQYF
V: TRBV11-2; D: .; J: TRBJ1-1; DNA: TGTGCCAGCAGCCTGGGGCCAGACACTGAAGCTTTCTTT; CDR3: CASSLGPDTEAFF
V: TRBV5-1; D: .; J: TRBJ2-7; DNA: TGCGCCAGCAGCTTGGGTCCACAGGGCGGCTCCTACGAGCAGTACTTC; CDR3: CASSLGPQGGSYEQYF
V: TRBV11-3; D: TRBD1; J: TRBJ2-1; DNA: TGTGCCAGCAGCCACGACAGGGCCTCCTACAATGAGCAGTTCTTC; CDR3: CASSHDRASYNEQFF
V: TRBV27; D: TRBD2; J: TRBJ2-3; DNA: TGTGCCAGCAGTCCCGGGACTAGCGGGGGGGCCCCGTATTTT; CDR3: CASSPGTSGGAPYF
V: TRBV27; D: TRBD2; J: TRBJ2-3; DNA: TGTGCCAGCAGAACCCTTGGCGGGGGACCTACAGATACGCAGTATTTT; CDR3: CASRTLGGGPTDTQYF